This TCR beta chain is drawn from a study of early T cells in non-severe SARS-CoV-2 infection. Across the study: It was bulk RNA from unsorted whole blood that was sequenced, and the chains were unpaired.

Unique molecular identifiers were affixed to single, distinct cDNA molecules. MiXCR was run by TCRdb on the 5' RACE reads, yielding one entry per CDR3 protein. Counted here are 90,000 to 120,000 distinct CDR3 sequences, 11% occurring once; the ten biggest clones make up more than 6.5%. The trim removed 3 bases at V and 8 bases at J, leaving 7 bases unmatched. The CDR3 is made up of 14 amino acids. This clonotype was seen ten or more times. The chain joins TRBV12-3 or TRBV12-4 to TRBJ2-1, with 7 positions matching TRBD2. Sequenced sample: whole blood. The TCR originated in an adult who was a healthcare worker with PCR-confirmed SARS-CoV-2 infection or an uninfected control (not recorded which). CDR3 residues: CASSFAGRVDEQFF. DNA of the CDR3: TGTGCCAGCAGTTTTGCAGGGAGGGTGGATGAGCAGTTCTTC.